This note documents a single TCR beta chain sequence. The entry originates in a study of blood T cell repertoires in COVID-19. On the study more broadly: The United States, Italy and Spain provided the acute and convalescent COVID-19 samples. PBMCs, B-cell-depleted T cells, or T cells provided the cDNA or gDNA that made up the material.

The CDR3 has 13 residues. From germline, CDR1 is MNHEY and CDR2 SVGAGI. The J segment lost 7 bases and the V segment lost 10 bases, leaving 11 bases of the junction unmatched. In the authors' workflow: Amplification of reference gene primers was used by the study to estimate nucleated cell counts. TCRdb's copy holds only in-frame clones and misses some; the assay was immunoSEQ multiplex PCR. From that table come the V and J calls and clone size; the DNA was used to work out D and trimming. This table holds approximately 150,000 clones, 80% to 90% found once. Sequencing used peripheral blood. The gene calls are TRBV6-5 and TRBJ2-7; 9 nucleotides match TRBD1. The clonotype originates from a woman aged 45-65 years in a cohort sampled during active or convalescent COVID-19. The CDR3 sequence: CATDRGAFSEQYF. CDR3 in DNA: TGTGCCACGGACAGGGGTGCGTTTTCTGAGCAGTACTTC.